What follows are 20 T cell receptor beta chains derived from one specimen sequenced in a study of T cells in Graves' hyperthyroidism and ophthalmopathy. RNA transcripts provided the source from which TCR beta CDR3 regions were amplified. In the first-round RT-PCR of the TCR CDR3, the HTBI primer set was used. TCRdb recomputed calls from the multiplex PCR reads with MiXCR, one row per CDR3 protein. The data show approximately 430,000 distinct CDR3 sequences, over 12% seen once. Material for sequencing was blood. The receptors here all came from a man aged 18 to 30 with Graves' ophthalmopathy.

This clonotype occurred many times. J is TRBJ2-7 and V is TRBV3-1, with D possibly TRBD2 on 6 matching bases. Between the trimmed V and J ends, which lost 4 bases and 0 bases, there was a span of 19 bases. From germline, CDR1 is LGHDT and CDR2 YNNKEL (reference sequence). CDR3 length: 17 amino acids. The CDR3 protein is CASSPQVGGDLSYEQYF. The CDR3 DNA reads TGTGCCAGCAGCCCACAGGTTGGCGGGGATCTCTCCTACGAGCAGTACTTC.

A few counts support this clonotype. This may be a read error: a much more frequent sequence differs by one nucleotide. The chain has TRBV5-5 and TRBJ2-1; D call uncertain. The CDR3 extends over 13 amino acids. The germline V gene encodes CDR1 SGHKS and CDR2 YYEKEE (reference sequence). CDR3: CASSTDLYNERFF. CDR3 coding DNA: TGTGCCAGCAGCACCGACTTATACAATGAGCGGTTCTTC.

In this sample, this clonotype turned up many times. CDR3 protein: CASSRLAANTEAFF. The CDR3 DNA reads as TGTGCCAGCAGCCGATTGGCGGCTAACACTGAAGCTTTCTTT. The gene calls are TRBV7-2 and TRBJ1-1; D not certain. Germline CDR1 SGHTA, CDR2 FQGNSA. The CDR3 is 14 residues long. Trimming pared 5 bases from V and 2 bases from J, leaving 12 bases between. Variable domain in full (rest from reference TRBV7-2 and TRBJ1-1): GAGVSQSPSNKVTEKGKDVELRCDPISGHTALYWYRQSLGQGLEFLIYFQGNSAPDKSGLPSDRFSAERTGGSVSTLTIQRTQQEDSAVYLCASSRLAANTEAFFGQGTRLTVV.

With regard to this clonotype: This may be a read error: a much more frequent sequence differs by one nucleotide. This chain connects TRBV18 to TRBJ2-1; tentatively, D is TRBD1 (6 bases). This CDR3 region has 15 residues. Germline CDR1 and CDR2: KGHSH and LQKENI. Written as DNA, the CDR3 is TGTGCCGGCTCACCCCAGACCCTTAGGGGGAATGAGCAGTTCTTC. It translates to CAGSPQTLRGNEQFF.

This clonotype was detected many times. The genes are TRBV7-9 and TRBJ2-1; no definite D call. The CDR3 spans 11 residues. Germline CDR1 SEHNR, CDR2 FQNEAQ (reference sequence). Trimming removed 4 bases at V and 9 bases at J, with 7 bases between. CDR3 residues: CASSSGREQFF. The DNA for the CDR3 is TGTGCCAGCAGCTCCGGACGTGAGCAGTTCTTC.

This clonotype was seen ten or more times. This chain links TRBV4-1 with TRBJ1-1, with a possible D match to TRBD1 (5 bases). Trimming took 2 bases from V and 5 from J, leaving 9 bases between them. This CDR3 has 13 residues. The germline V gene encodes CDR1 MGHRA and CDR2 YSYEKL. CDR3 bases: TGCGCCAGCAGCCAACGGACACTTACTGAAGCTTTCTTT. Translated: CASSQRTLTEAFF.

The rearrangement joins TRBV6-2 or TRBV6-3 to TRBJ1-4; D gene ambiguous. Germline V lookup: CDR1 MNHEY, CDR2 SVGEGT. Trimming pared 5 bases from V and 7 bases from J, leaving 5 bases between. This CDR3 comprises 11 residues. The CDR3 protein is CASSALEKLFF. The CDR3 nucleotides are TGTGCCAGCAGTGCTCTTGAAAAACTGTTTTTT.

The chain recombines TRBV12-3 or TRBV12-4 with TRBJ2-1; 8 nucleotides agree with TRBD1. The CDR3 is 15 amino acids. After removal of 6 bases from V and 4 bases from J, the junction contained 8 bases not matched to a gene. The CDR3 DNA reads TGTGCCAGCAGCCTGCAGGGGGCCCAATACAATGAGCAGTTCTTC. Its translation is CASSLQGAQYNEQFF.

The J gene is TRBJ2-6, the V gene TRBV19; D may be TRBD1 (5 bases). The CDR3 loop spans 19 amino acids. Trimming pared 4 bases from V and 2 bases from J, leaving 21 bases between. Germline V gene sequence: CDR1 LNHDA, CDR2 SQIVND (reference sequence). The CDR3 coding sequence is TGTGCCAGTAGTACTAGGGGATCATTTGGGGTACCTGGGGCCAACGTCCTGACTTTC. Translating gives CASSTRGSFGVPGANVLTF.

This clonotype was counted many times. This chain connects TRBV10-2 to TRBJ2-2, with no clear D. This CDR3 is 16 amino acids long. The V and J ends lost 3 bases and 1 base respectively, with 12 bases between them. CDR1 is WSHSY and CDR2 is SAAADI in the germline V gene. CDR3 bases: TGCGCCAGCAGTGACCCAGCCCCGAGGAACACCGGGGAGCTGTTTTTT. The encoded protein is CASSDPAPRNTGELFF.

This clonotype came up many times. V and J are TRBV5-1 and TRBJ2-1; D may correspond to TRBD1 or TRBD2 (5 bases each). V lost 0 bases, J lost 6 bases, and 25 bases lay in between. CDR3 size: 19 residues. CDR1 and CDR2 from the germline V gene are SGHRS and YFSETQ. This chain's CDR3 is CASSLGSKVVGPGPNEQFF. The CDR3 bases are TGCGCCAGCAGCTTGGGTTCTAAGGTAGTGGGACCAGGCCCCAATGAGCAGTTCTTC.

The chain has TRBV29-1 and TRBJ2-5; 7 bases agree with TRBD1. Per germline, CDR1 SQVTM and CDR2 ANQGSEA. V trimming: 7 bases; J trimming: 3 bases; junction bases outside the gene matches: 8. CDR3 length: 13 amino acids. The CDR3 DNA sequence: TGCAGCGGGACCGCAGGGGGAGAAGAGACCCAGTACTTC. This sequence encodes CSGTAGGEETQYF.

This clonotype was counted at least ten times. CDR3 sequence reads: CASSVSSGNTIYF. CDR3 bases: TGTGCCAGCAGCGTCAGCTCTGGAAACACCATATATTTT. The chain has TRBV9 and TRBJ1-3, with D uncertain. Germline CDR1 reads SGDLS; CDR2 reads YYNGEE. CDR3 size: 13 residues. V lost 2 bases, J lost 0 bases, and 3 bases lay in between.

This clonotype was observed at least ten times. CDR3 loop: CASSGRDYEQYF. The CDR3 DNA sequence: TGCGCCAGCAGCGGACGGGACTACGAGCAGTACTTC. The rearrangement uses TRBV10-1 and TRBJ2-7, with D possibly TRBD2 on 5 matching bases. CDR3 length equals 12 residues. Germline lookup yields CDR1 WNHNN and CDR2 SYGVQD (reference sequence). The V gene lost 6 bases and the J gene lost 3 bases, with 9 bases spanning the gap.

This clonotype was counted many times. The chain uses TRBV5-1 and TRBJ2-5, with 13 nucleotides matching TRBD2. The ends lost 4 bases at V and 4 bases at J; junction bases unmatched: 1. The CDR3 has 14 amino acids. Germline V gene sequence: CDR1 SGHRS, CDR2 YFSETQ. The CDR3 protein is CASSRTSGGETQYF. CDR3 sequence (DNA): TGCGCCAGCAGCAGGACTAGCGGGGGAGAGACCCAGTACTTC.

The rearrangement links TRBV15 to TRBJ2-7; 10 bases agree with TRBD1. The CDR3 runs to 17 residues. CDR1 LNHNV and CDR2 YYDKDF come from the germline V gene (reference sequence). With 0 bases clipped from V and 3 bases from J, the junction kept 8 bases outside the gene matches. The CDR3 nucleotides are TGTGCCACCAGCAGAGAGCCTGGACAGGGGGTTATCTACGAGCAGTACTTC. This encodes CATSREPGQGVIYEQYF.

This clonotype was detected many times. The chain has TRBV13 and TRBJ2-7; tentative D call: TRBD1 (6 bases). Trimming shortened V by 5 bases and J by 3 bases, and 11 bases separated the two germline ends. The CDR3 totals 13 residues. Per the germline V gene, CDR1 is PRHDT and CDR2 is FYEKMQ (reference sequence). The CDR3 coding sequence is TGTGCCAGCAGCGAACAGGGCCTCTACGAGCAGTACTTC. This gives the protein CASSEQGLYEQYF. Using reference TRBV13 and TRBJ2-7 for the parts outside the CDR3, the full variable domain is AAGVIQSPRHLIKEKRETATLKCYPIPRHDTVYWYQQGPGQDPQFLISFYEKMQSDKGSIPDRFSAQQFSDYHSELNMSSLELGDSALYFCASSEQGLYEQYFGPGTRLTVT.

This clonotype was seen at least ten times. The chain has TRBV18 and TRBJ1-1, with D unclear. Looked up from germline, CDR1 is KGHSH and CDR2 is LQKENI. Trimming took off 6 bases at V and 1 base at J, with 12 bases between the two ends. The CDR3 is 14 amino acids. The CDR3 here is CASSGNPWNTEAFF. CDR3 sequence (DNA): TGTGCCAGCTCGGGCAACCCTTGGAACACTGAAGCTTTCTTT.

This clonotype has ten or more counts. V is TRBV3-1 and J is TRBJ1-2; 7 bases agree with TRBD1. The CDR3 has 14 residues. V lost 2 bases to trimming and J lost 4 bases; unmatched junction nucleotides: 4. Germline V lookup: CDR1 LGHDT, CDR2 YNNKEL (reference sequence). The CDR3 bases are TGTGCCAGCAGCCAAAGGGACAGTACCTATGGCTACACCTTC. It encodes CASSQRDSTYGYTF. The full variable domain, with the rest looked up from reference TRBV3-1 and TRBJ1-2, is DTAVSQTPKYLVTQMGNDKSIKCEQNLGHDTMYWYKQDSKKFLKIMFSYNNKELIINETVPNRFSPKSPDKAHLNLHINSLELGDSAVYFCASSQRDSTYGYTFGSGTRLTVV.

The CDR3 DNA follows: TGTGCCAGGGGACAGGGGTCAAATTCCAGCTCCTACAATGAGCAGTTCTTC. It codes for CARGQGSNSSSYNEQFF. The gene calls are TRBV9 and TRBJ2-1; 10 bases align to TRBD1. CDR3 length equals 17 residues. The J segment lost 0 bases and the V segment lost 8 bases, leaving 11 bases of the junction unmatched. Germline V gene sequence: CDR1 SGDLS, CDR2 YYNGEE.